This TCR beta chain was identified during a study of healthy donors' naive CD4 and CD8 T cells (dated by TCRdb to between 2014 and 2017). In the study overall: Donor selection covered three age groups (20-25, 40-50 and 60-70 years) with six people in each, and the resulting cohort had a mean age of 44 and was half female. The donors were HLA-typed by sequencing at HLA-A, -B, -C, -DRB1, -DQB1 and -DPB1, using the SBTexcellerator protocol, an ABI3130xl analyzer and SBTengine software. The TCR alpha libraries followed the same workflow as the beta chain, except for a newly designed primer set that covered all functional IMGT alpha gene variants. To check how TCR variation relates to lineage commitment, the researchers sequenced rearranged TCR alpha and beta chains taken from naive CD4+ and CD8+ T cells. Peripheral blood mononuclear cells were collected from roughly 17 healthy, unrelated individuals. What the authors observed across the whole study: Because the alpha and beta chains were sequenced in bulk, pairing them was not possible, and so effects of the combined chains went unevaluated. Reportedly, most V and J gene segments showed bias between naive CD4+ and CD8+ cells, and this bias held consistently across donors regardless of HLA genotype. The study did not directly address possible repertoire bias arising from homeostatic proliferation of naive T cells. In both chains, CD4+ lineage was associated with a positively charged CDR3, and CD8+ lineage was associated with a negatively charged CDR3. V genes, J genes and CDR3 charge together appeared to explain around an eighth of CD4/CD8 propensity variance, in a largely additive manner.

Remarks on this clonotype: Its antigen has not been determined. Qualities for individual bases were not recorded, and no much larger clone is one base off.

Cells with a CD4+CD8-CD45RO-CD45RA+ profile were isolated by FACS and defined as naive CD4+ T cells, and those with a CD8+CD4-CD45RA+CD27bright profile were defined as naive CD8+ T cells. Antibodies against CD4 (RPA-T4), CD8 (SK1), CD27 (O323), CD45RA (HI100) and CD45RO (UCHL1) were used for sorting. The instrument given in TCRdb is 454 GS FLX Titanium. A previously published linear amplification protocol was used to build the TCR libraries, starting from approximately 500 ng of total RNA. Sequencing was performed on the Roche/454 Genome Sequencer with Titanium chemistry. On the study's bioinformatics: Fewer than 100,000 rearranged TCR alpha transcripts were sequenced from a few of the healthy donors. Unique TCR clonotypes were defined by the CDR3 junction under IMGT nomenclature, and duplicate transcripts were removed. Logistic regression in R 2.13.0 modeled CD4 versus CD8 status as a function of V and J genes, with adjustment for donor effects and Bonferroni correction for multiple testing. TCRdb redid the processing of the public reads, applying fastp at Q25 and MiXCR, and retained in-frame beta chains. Rows are unified per CDR3 protein, each entry keeping the most common DNA and genes. Here the V and J calls rest on TCRdb's processing, not on the authors' analysis. The sample table contains about 180,000 distinct CDR3 sequences; only one count was recorded for 65% to 75% of them. The top ten clonotypes cover roughly 2.3% of the sample.

This sequence was found in a pool of human donors in good health; the sample pools cells from several healthy donors. The source material was naive CD4+ and CD8+ T cells sorted from blood, pooled from several donors. What this sample's cell subset or site label stands for: FACS-sorted naive CD4+ (CD45RO-CD45RA+) and naive CD8+ (CD45RA+CD27bright) T cells.

The DNA sequence follows: TGCAGCGTTGGGTCAGGCTCCTACGAGCAGTACTTC. Protein translation: CSVGSGSYEQYF. The chain was built from TRBV29-1 and TRBJ2-7, with no confident D gene call. V is cut by 4 bases and J by 0 bases, and the space between the germline ends is 7 bases. CDR1 and CDR2, per the germline V gene, are SQVTM and ANQGSEA. Taken from cysteine to phenylalanine, the CDR3 has 12 residues. Only the CDR3 part of the read is kept: 36 bases, read in frame from the first base.